Here is one T cell receptor (beta chain) with its context. The antigen is undetermined. The data were obtained in a study of graft-versus-host responses after intestinal transplantation. Looking at the study overall: Recipients got multivisceral, liver-intestinal, or isolated intestinal transplants.

Clones were read by immunoSEQ multiplex PCR, and TCRdb kept only the in-frame ones, dropping some. The profile covers some 96,000 clones, with 80% to 95% appearing a single time and around 15% taken by the ten largest. The germline CDR1 and CDR2 sequences are KGHSH and LQKENI. Trimming shortened V by 5 bases and J by 0 bases, and 13 bases separated the two germline ends. The CDR3 has 16 amino acids. Study results and caveats: Graft-donor T cell macrochimerism coincided with high graft-versus-host to host-versus-graft clonal ratios in allografts. The authors found GvH clones in recipient marrow, some appearing first in ileum or blood.

The sample was PBMCs, taken approximately 470 days after intestinal transplant. The rearrangement uses TRBV18 and TRBJ2-2; D may be TRBD1 (6 bases). The source of this sequence is a human patient who received an intestinal transplant, so some T cells may come from the graft donor. Here the CDR3 reads CASSLTGPPNTGELFF. CDR3 sequence (DNA): TGTGCCAGCTCATTGACAGGACCCCCGAACACCGGGGAGCTGTTTTTT. Based on the CDR3 plus reference TRBV18 and TRBJ2-2, the full variable domain is NAGVMQNPRHLVRRRGQEARLRCSPMKGHSHVYWYRQLPEEGLKFMVYLQKENIIDESGMPKERFSAEFPKEGPSILRIQQVVRGDSAAYFCASSLTGPPNTGELFFGEGSRLTVL.